Each of the 19 T cell receptor beta chains below was sequenced from the same sample in a study of neurological immune-mediated disorders. A single record per CDR3 protein comes from TCRdb applying MiXCR to the 5' RACE reads. The data contain approximately 130,000 distinct CDR3 sequences, roughly 3.2% of them singletons. Sequencing was carried out using PBMCs. Receptors were obtained from a woman aged 25 to 39 with multiple sclerosis.

This clonotype was observed at least ten times. The chain is built from TRBV4-3 and TRBJ2-3; 8 bases match TRBD2. Germline trimming cut 3 bases from V and 10 bases from J; bases unmatched to any gene: 6. Germline V gene lookup returns CDR1 LGHNA and CDR2 YSLEER. The CDR3 sequence is 13 residues long. DNA for the CDR3: TGCGCCAGCAGCCAGATTAGCGGGATGTCGCAGTATTTT. This sequence encodes CASSQISGMSQYF.

This clonotype was observed many times. The J gene is TRBJ2-3, the V gene TRBV20-1; 8 bases fit TRBD2. The ends lost 7 bases at V and 5 bases at J; junction bases unmatched: 11. CDR3 size: 14 residues. Per the germline V gene, CDR1 is DFQATT and CDR2 is SNEGSKA (reference sequence). CDR3 coding DNA: TGCAGTGGAGAGGGGCGGGGGGCTCAAGATACGCAGTATTTT. Residues: CSGEGRGAQDTQYF.

This clonotype was detected many times. The rearrangement links TRBV13 to TRBJ2-7, with 9 bases matching TRBD1. This CDR3 is 15 amino acids long. The germline gives CDR1 PRHDT, CDR2 FYEKMQ (reference sequence). The V segment lost 0 bases and the J segment 3 bases; nucleotides outside the gene matches: 3. CDR3 coding DNA: TGTGCCAGCAGCTTAGGCCTGGGACAGGGCTACGAGCAGTACTTC. Its protein is CASSLGLGQGYEQYF.

This clonotype has a count of ten or more. V and J are TRBV27 and TRBJ2-3; D is uncertain. There are 14 residues in the CDR3. Looked up from germline, CDR1 is MNHEY and CDR2 is SMNVEV (reference sequence). The V and J ends lost 5 bases and 9 bases respectively, with 18 bases between them. DNA of the CDR3: TGTGCCAGCAGTCCATCGGACGGCCTGTGGACGCAGTATTTT. Translated, it gives CASSPSDGLWTQYF.

There are many counts of this clonotype. This chain joins TRBV5-1 and TRBJ1-5, with D tentatively TRBD1 (6 bases). V was pared by 2 bases and J by 4 bases, with 13 bases between. Germline CDR1 reads SGHRS; CDR2 reads YFSETQ. This CDR3 has 15 amino acids. The CDR3, as DNA: TGCGCCAGCAGCTTATCCGGACAGCCTAATCAGCCCCAGCATTTT. This gives the protein CASSLSGQPNQPQHF.

This clonotype came up many times. The CDR3 loop reads CASSLDHGSSYEQYF. In DNA form, the CDR3 reads TGTGCCAGCAGCTTAGATCACGGAAGCTCCTACGAGCAGTACTTC. The genes are TRBV7-2 and TRBJ2-7; no clear D gene. V was shortened by 1 base and J by 0 bases, with 10 bases between the two germline ends. Germline V gene sequence: CDR1 SGHTA, CDR2 FQGNSA. The CDR3 has 15 residues.

This clonotype came up many times. V and J are TRBV29-1 and TRBJ2-7; D possibly corresponds to TRBD1 (6 bases). Per germline, CDR1 SQVTM and CDR2 ANQGSEA. CDR3 size: 13 residues. The V end was cut by 5 bases, the J end by 5 bases, with 16 bases between. CDR3 amino acids: CSVRTAREDEQYF. CDR3 DNA sequence: TGCAGCGTTCGGACAGCGAGAGAGGACGAGCAGTACTTC.

This clonotype occurred many times. The chain employs TRBV20-1 and TRBJ1-1; the D is unclear. V lost 4 bases to trimming and J lost 1 base, with 10 bases between them. This CDR3 spans 13 amino acids. CDR1 and CDR2 from the germline V gene are DFQATT and SNEGSKA (reference sequence). CDR3 sequence (DNA): TGCAGTGCTACTCGCAGCAGGAACACTGAAGCTTTCTTT. Protein sequence: CSATRSRNTEAFF.

In this sample, this clonotype turned up a few times. A much larger clone differs from this one at a single base, so this may be a read error. The chain uses TRBV5-5 and TRBJ1-1; D is unclear. CDR3 length equals 15 residues. Germline V lookup: CDR1 SGHKS, CDR2 YYEKEE (reference sequence). Trimming took off 4 bases at V and 1 base at J, with 14 bases between the two ends. CDR3 sequence reads: CASSQTPIPNTEAFF. CDR3 DNA sequence: TGTGCCAGCAGCCAAACCCCCATCCCGAACACTGAAGCTTTCTTT.

This clonotype was observed many times. The chain is built from TRBV20-1 and TRBJ2-1; the D is unclear. Germline V CDR1 and CDR2: DFQATT, SNEGSKA (reference sequence). V lost 6 bases and J 1 base, leaving 13 bases between the germline ends. CDR3 length: 14 residues. The CDR3 protein is CSAVASLSYNEQFF. CDR3 DNA: TGCAGTGCCGTGGCTAGTCTATCCTACAATGAGCAGTTCTTC.

The chain couples TRBV7-2 to TRBJ1-6; a possible D gene is TRBD1 (6 bases). The CDR3 contains 16 residues. V was shortened by 4 bases and J by 6 bases, with 16 bases between the two germline ends. The germline gives CDR1 SGHTA, CDR2 FQGNSA. CDR3 amino acids: CASSSRTARGNSPLHF. Here the CDR3 DNA reads TGTGCCAGCAGCTCCAGGACAGCGAGGGGTAATTCACCCCTCCACTTT.

This clonotype occurred many times. The genes are TRBV14 and TRBJ2-7; unclear D gene. This CDR3 is 13 amino acids long. V was shortened by 4 bases and J by 7 bases, with 14 bases between the two germline ends. Germline CDR1 and CDR2: SGHDN and FVKESK. CDR3 in amino acids: CASSPQLGEEQYF. CDR3 in DNA: TGTGCCAGCAGCCCGCAACTGGGCGAAGAGCAGTACTTC.

This clonotype was counted only a few times. The chain employs TRBV5-1 and TRBJ2-1; no clear D. This CDR3 has 13 residues. The germline V and J ends were trimmed by 0 bases and 12 bases, with 13 bases remaining between them. Looked up from germline, CDR1 is SGHRS and CDR2 is YFSETQ. The CDR3 DNA is TGCGCCAGCAGCTTGGCAGGACCTACTGTGCAGTTCTTC. Translated: CASSLAGPTVQFF.

This clonotype was found a few times. A much more abundant neighbour one base away suggests this may be a read error. J is TRBJ1-2 and V is TRBV12-3 or TRBV12-4, with D tentatively TRBD1 (5 bases). The V end lost 5 bases, the J end lost 4 bases, and 14 bases lay between the germline ends. The CDR3 loop spans 14 amino acids. The CDR3 is CASSRGKGTYGYTF. The DNA of the CDR3 is TGTGCCAGCAGTAGGGGAAAGGGTACCTATGGCTACACCTTC.

This chain connects TRBV12-3 or TRBV12-4 to TRBJ1-1; TRBD1 aligns across 8 bases. This CDR3 is 15 amino acids long. The V gene end was trimmed by 5 bases and the J gene end by 4 bases; junction bases not matched to a gene: 9. The DNA of the CDR3 is TGTGCCAGCAGTGGAACAGGGGGACGGGGCACTGAAGCTTTCTTT. Translating gives CASSGTGGRGTEAFF.

This clonotype was recorded many times. V usage is TRBV20-1 and J usage is TRBJ1-2, with 7 bases fitting TRBD1. The V gene's germline CDR1 is DFQATT and CDR2 SNEGSKA (reference sequence). This CDR3 contains 12 residues. With 3 bases clipped from V and 9 bases from J, the junction kept 7 bases outside the gene matches. DNA of the CDR3: TGCAGTGCTAGGGGACAGCCCTCGAGCTACACCTTC. The encoded protein is CSARGQPSSYTF.

The sample holds many counts of this clonotype. This chain uses TRBV27 with TRBJ2-5; no firm D call. The CDR3 contains 15 residues. The V gene lost 3 bases and the J gene lost 7 bases, with 18 bases spanning the gap. In germline, CDR1 is MNHEY, CDR2 SMNVEV (reference sequence). The CDR3 region is CASSLQAGMKWTQYF. The CDR3 DNA reads as TGTGCCAGCAGTTTGCAGGCAGGCATGAAGTGGACCCAGTACTTC.

This clonotype was observed many times. A much larger clone lies a single base off, so this may be a read error. This chain uses TRBV11-2 with TRBJ1-6; D is undetermined. The V and J ends lost 3 bases and 7 bases respectively, with 4 bases between them. The CDR3 runs 12 residues. The V gene's germline CDR1 is SGHAT and CDR2 FQNNGV. The CDR3 sequence is CASSFENSPLHF. Here the CDR3 DNA reads TGTGCCAGCAGCTTTGAGAATTCACCCCTCCACTTT.

This clonotype was counted ten times or more. The chain has TRBV15 and TRBJ2-7; TRBD1 matches at 8 bases. CDR1 is LNHNV and CDR2 is YYDKDF in the germline V gene (reference sequence). The CDR3 spans 15 residues. V lost 0 bases to trimming and J lost 3 bases; unmatched junction nucleotides: 4. The CDR3 region is CATSRDQGADYEQYF. CDR3 DNA sequence: TGTGCCACCAGCAGAGATCAGGGGGCGGACTACGAGCAGTACTTC.